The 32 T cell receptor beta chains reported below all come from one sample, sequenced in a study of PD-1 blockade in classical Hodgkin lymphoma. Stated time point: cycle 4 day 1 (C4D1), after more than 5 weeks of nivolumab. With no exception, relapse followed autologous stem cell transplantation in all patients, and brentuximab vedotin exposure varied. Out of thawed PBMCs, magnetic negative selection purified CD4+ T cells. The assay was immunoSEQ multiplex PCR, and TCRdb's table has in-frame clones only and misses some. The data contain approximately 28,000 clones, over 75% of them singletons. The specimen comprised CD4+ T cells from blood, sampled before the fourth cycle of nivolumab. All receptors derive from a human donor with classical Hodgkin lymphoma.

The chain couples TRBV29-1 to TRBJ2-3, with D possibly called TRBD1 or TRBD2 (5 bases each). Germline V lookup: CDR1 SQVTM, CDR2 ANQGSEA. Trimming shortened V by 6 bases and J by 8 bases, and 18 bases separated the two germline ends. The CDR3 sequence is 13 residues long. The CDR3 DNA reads TGCAGCGTGGGGGACCGGATGGTGGTTACGCAGTATTTT. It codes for CSVGDRMVVTQYF.

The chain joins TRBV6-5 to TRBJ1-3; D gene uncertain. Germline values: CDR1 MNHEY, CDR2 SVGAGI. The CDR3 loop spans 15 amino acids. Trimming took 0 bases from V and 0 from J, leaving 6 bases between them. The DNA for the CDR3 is TGTGCCAGCAGTTACTCTTTGGCCTCTGGAAACACCATATATTTT. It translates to CASSYSLASGNTIYF.

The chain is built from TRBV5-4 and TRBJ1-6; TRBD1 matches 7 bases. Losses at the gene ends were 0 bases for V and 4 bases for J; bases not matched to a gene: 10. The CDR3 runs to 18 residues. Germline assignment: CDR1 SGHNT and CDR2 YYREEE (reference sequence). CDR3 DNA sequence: TGTGCCAGCAGCTTGGACCGAGGACAGGCTGGTTATAATTCACCCCTCCACTTT. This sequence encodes CASSLDRGQAGYNSPLHF.

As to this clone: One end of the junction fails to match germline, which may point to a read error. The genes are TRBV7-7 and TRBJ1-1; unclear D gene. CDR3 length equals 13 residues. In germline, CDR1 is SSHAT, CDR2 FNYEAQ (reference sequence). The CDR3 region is CASSSELNTEAFF. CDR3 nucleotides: TGTGCTAGCAGCTCCGAATTGAACACTGAAGCTTTCTTT.

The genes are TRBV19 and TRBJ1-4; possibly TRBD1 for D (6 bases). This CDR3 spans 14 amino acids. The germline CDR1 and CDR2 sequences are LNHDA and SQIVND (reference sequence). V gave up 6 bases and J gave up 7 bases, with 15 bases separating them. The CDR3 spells CASRLGQLPEKLFF. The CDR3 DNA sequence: TGTGCCAGTAGACTGGGACAATTGCCTGAAAAACTGTTTTTT.

As DNA, the CDR3 is TGCAGCGTTGAGGTGGTAGAGAACACTGAAGCTTTCTTT. Encoded protein: CSVEVVENTEAFF. This rearrangement joins TRBV29-1 to TRBJ1-1; D is unclear. Germline V gene sequence: CDR1 SQVTM, CDR2 ANQGSEA. The CDR3 sequence is 13 residues long. Trimming removed 3 bases at V and 1 base at J, with 9 bases between.

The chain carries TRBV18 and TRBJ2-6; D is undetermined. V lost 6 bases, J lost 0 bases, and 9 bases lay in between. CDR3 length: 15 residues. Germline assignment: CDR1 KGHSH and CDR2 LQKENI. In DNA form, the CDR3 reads TGTGCCAGCTCGATTCAGAGCTCTGGGGCCAACGTCCTGACTTTC. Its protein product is CASSIQSSGANVLTF.

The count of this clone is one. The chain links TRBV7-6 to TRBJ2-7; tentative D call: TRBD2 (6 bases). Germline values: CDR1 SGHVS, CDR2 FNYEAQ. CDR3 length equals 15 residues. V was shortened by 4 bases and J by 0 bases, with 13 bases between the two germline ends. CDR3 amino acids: CASSSYPGSSYEQYF. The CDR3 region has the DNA TGTGCCAGCAGCTCATACCCCGGGAGCTCCTACGAGCAGTACTTC.

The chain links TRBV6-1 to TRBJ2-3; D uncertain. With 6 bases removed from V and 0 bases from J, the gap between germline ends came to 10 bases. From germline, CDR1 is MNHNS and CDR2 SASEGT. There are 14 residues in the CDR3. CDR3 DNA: TGTGCCAGCAGAAAATCCTCCAGCACAGATACGCAGTATTTT. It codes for CASRKSSSTDTQYF.

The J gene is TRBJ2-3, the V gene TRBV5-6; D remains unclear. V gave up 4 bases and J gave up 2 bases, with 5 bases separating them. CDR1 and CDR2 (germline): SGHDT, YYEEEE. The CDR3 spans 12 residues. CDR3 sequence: CASSQTTDTQYF. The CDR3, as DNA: TGTGCCAGCAGCCAAACCACAGATACGCAGTATTTT.

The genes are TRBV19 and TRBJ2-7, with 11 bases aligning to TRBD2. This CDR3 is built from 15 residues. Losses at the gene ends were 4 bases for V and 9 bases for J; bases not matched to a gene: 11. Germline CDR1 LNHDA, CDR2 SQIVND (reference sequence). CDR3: CASSTASGGSWGQYF. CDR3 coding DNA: TGTGCCAGTAGTACGGCTAGCGGGGGGTCCTGGGGGCAGTACTTC.

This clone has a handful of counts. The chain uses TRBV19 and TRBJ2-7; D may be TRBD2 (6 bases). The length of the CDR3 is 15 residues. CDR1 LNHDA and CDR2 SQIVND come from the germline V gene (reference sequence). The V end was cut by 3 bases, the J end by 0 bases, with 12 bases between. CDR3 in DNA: TGTGCCAGTAGTATTAGCGGAGTTGCCTCCTACGAGCAGTACTTC. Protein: CASSISGVASYEQYF.

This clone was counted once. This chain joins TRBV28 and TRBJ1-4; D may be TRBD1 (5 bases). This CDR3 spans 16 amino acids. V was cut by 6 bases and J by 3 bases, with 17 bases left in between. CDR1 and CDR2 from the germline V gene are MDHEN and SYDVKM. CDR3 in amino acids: CASRLRGGGPNEKLFF. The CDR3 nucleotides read TGTGCCAGCAGGTTAAGGGGCGGGGGTCCTAATGAAAAACTGTTTTTT.

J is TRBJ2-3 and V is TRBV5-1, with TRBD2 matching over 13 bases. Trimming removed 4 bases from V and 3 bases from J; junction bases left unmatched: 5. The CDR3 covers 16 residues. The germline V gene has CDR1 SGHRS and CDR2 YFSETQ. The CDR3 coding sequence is TGCGCCAGCAGCACACTAGCGGGGGGGCTGACAGATACGCAGTATTTT. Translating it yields CASSTLAGGLTDTQYF.

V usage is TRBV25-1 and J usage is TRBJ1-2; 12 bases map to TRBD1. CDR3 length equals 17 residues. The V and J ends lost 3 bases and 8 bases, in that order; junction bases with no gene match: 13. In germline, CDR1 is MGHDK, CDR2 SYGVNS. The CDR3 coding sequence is TGTGCCAGCAGTGACCGGGACAGGGGGCCTTTCGTCTTAGGCTACACCTTC. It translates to CASSDRDRGPFVLGYTF.

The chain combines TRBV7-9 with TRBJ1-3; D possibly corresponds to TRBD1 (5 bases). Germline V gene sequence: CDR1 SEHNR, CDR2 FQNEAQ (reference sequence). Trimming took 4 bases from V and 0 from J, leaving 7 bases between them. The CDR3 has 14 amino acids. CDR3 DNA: TGTGCCAGCAGCTGGGGGTACTCTGGAAACACCATATATTTT. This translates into CASSWGYSGNTIYF.

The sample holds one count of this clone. CDR3 protein: CASSPFGALSSYEQYF. DNA for the CDR3: TGTGCCAGCAGCCCCTTCGGGGCACTCAGCTCCTACGAGCAGTACTTC. This chain joins TRBV9 and TRBJ2-7; the D gene could be TRBD1 or TRBD2 (5 bases each). The germline V and J ends were trimmed by 4 bases and 0 bases, with 17 bases remaining between them. Per the germline V gene, CDR1 is SGDLS and CDR2 is YYNGEE. The CDR3 contains 16 residues.

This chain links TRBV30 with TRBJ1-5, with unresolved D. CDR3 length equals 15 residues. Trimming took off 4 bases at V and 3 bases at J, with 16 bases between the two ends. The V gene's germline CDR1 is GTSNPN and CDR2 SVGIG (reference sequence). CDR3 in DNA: TGTGCCTGGACCACTCCGGGCGGGGACAATCAGCCCCAGCATTTT. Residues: CAWTTPGGDNQPQHF.

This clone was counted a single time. The CDR3 DNA follows: TGTGCCAGCAGCTTAGACGGAGGGAACACTGAAGCTTTCTTT. As protein: CASSLDGGNTEAFF. The chain uses TRBV7-9 and TRBJ1-1; no reliable D call. CDR1 is SEHNR and CDR2 is FQNEAQ in the germline V gene (reference sequence). The CDR3 contains 14 residues. The V gene lost 1 base and the J gene lost 1 base, with 7 bases spanning the gap.

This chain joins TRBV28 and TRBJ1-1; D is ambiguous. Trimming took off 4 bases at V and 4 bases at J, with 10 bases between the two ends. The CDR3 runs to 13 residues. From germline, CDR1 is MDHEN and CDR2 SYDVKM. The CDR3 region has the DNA TGTGCCAGCAGTTCCACACAATCCACTGAAGCTTTCTTT. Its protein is CASSSTQSTEAFF. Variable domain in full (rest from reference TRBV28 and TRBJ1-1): DVKVTQSSRYLVKRTGEKVFLECVQDMDHENMFWYRQDPGLGLRLIYFSYDVKMKEKGDIPEGYSVSREKKERFSLILESASTNQTSMYLCASSSTQSTEAFFGQGTRLTVV.

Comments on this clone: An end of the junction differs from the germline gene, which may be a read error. In DNA, the CDR3 is TGTGCCAGTAGTATGGGACAGGGGATAAACTTC. Translating it yields CASSMGQGINF. The chain is built from TRBV19 and TRBJ2-7; 10 nucleotides align to TRBD1. The CDR3 has 11 amino acids. Germline V lookup: CDR1 LNHDA, CDR2 SQIVND (reference sequence).

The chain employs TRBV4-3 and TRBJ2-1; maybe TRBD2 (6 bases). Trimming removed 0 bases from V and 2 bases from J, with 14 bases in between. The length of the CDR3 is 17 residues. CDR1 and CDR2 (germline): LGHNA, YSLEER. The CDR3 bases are TGCGCCAGCAGCCAAGAATACCCCCAGCGGGCCTACAATGAGCAGTTCTTC. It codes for CASSQEYPQRAYNEQFF.

The CDR3 coding sequence is TGTGCCAGCAGCTTAGCTGTACAGGGGATGAACACTGAAGCTTTCTTT. This sequence encodes CASSLAVQGMNTEAFF. The chain combines TRBV7-8 with TRBJ1-1, with 7 bases aligning to TRBD1. Germline lookup yields CDR1 SGHVS and CDR2 FQNEAQ. Trimming at V came to 0 bases and at J to 0 bases, leaving 4 bases not matched to a gene. This CDR3 is 16 amino acids long.

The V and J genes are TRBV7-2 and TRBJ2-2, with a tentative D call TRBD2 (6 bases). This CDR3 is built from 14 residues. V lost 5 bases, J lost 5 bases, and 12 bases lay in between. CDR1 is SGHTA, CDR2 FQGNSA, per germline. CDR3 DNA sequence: TGTGCCAGCAGCCTGGGGAGCGGGACCGGGGAGCTGTTTTTT. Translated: CASSLGSGTGELFF.

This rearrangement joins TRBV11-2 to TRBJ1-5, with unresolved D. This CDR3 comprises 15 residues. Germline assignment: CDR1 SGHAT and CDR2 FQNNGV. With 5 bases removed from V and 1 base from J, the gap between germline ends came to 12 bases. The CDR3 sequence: CASSPMVGSNQPQHF. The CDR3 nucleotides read TGTGCCAGCAGCCCTATGGTGGGAAGCAATCAGCCCCAGCATTTT.

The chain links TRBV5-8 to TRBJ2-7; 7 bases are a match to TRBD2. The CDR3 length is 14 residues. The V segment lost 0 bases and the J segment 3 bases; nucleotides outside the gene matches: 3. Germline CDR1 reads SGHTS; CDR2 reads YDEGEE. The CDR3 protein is CASSLVSGGYEQYF. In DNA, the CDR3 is TGTGCCAGCAGCTTGGTGTCGGGGGGCTACGAGCAGTACTTC.

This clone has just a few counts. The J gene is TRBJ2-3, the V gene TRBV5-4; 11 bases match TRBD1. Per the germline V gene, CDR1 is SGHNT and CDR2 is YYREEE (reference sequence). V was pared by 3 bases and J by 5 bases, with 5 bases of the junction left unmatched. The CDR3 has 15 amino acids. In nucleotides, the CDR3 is TGTGCCAGCAGCTACGGACAGGGGGCCATAGATACGCAGTATTTT. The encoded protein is CASSYGQGAIDTQYF.

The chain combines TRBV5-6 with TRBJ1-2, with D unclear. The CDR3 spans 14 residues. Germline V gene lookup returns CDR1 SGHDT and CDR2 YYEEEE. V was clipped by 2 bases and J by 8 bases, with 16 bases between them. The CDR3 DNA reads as TGTGCCAGCAGCTTCCGGGAGACCTCGGGGGGCTACACCTTC. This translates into CASSFRETSGGYTF.

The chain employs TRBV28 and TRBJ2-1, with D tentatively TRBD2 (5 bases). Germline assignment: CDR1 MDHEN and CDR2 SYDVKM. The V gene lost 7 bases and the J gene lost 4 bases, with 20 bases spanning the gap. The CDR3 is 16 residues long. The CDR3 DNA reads TGTGCCAGCACCCAACTAGAGGCTAGGAGGTACAATGAGCAGTTCTTC. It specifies CASTQLEARRYNEQFF.

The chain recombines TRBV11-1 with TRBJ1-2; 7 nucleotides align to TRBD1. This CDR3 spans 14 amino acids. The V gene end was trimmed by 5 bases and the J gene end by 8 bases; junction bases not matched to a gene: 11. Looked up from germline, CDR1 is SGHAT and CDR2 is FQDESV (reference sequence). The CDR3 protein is CASSPRQGGGGYTF. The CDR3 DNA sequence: TGTGCCAGCAGCCCTCGACAGGGAGGCGGAGGCTACACCTTC.

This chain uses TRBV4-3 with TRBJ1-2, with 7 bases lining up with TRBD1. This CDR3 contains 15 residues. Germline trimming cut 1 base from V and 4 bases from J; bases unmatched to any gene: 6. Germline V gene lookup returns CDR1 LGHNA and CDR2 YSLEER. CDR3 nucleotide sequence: TGCGCCAGCAGCCAAGTTACAGGGGAGCCCTATGGCTACACCTTC. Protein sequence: CASSQVTGEPYGYTF.

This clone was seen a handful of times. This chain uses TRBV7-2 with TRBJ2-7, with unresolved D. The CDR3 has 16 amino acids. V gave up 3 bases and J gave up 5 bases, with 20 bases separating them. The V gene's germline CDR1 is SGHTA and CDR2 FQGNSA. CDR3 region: CASSFLPTSQENEQYF. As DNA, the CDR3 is TGTGCCAGCAGCTTTCTGCCCACCTCGCAAGAAAACGAGCAGTACTTC.